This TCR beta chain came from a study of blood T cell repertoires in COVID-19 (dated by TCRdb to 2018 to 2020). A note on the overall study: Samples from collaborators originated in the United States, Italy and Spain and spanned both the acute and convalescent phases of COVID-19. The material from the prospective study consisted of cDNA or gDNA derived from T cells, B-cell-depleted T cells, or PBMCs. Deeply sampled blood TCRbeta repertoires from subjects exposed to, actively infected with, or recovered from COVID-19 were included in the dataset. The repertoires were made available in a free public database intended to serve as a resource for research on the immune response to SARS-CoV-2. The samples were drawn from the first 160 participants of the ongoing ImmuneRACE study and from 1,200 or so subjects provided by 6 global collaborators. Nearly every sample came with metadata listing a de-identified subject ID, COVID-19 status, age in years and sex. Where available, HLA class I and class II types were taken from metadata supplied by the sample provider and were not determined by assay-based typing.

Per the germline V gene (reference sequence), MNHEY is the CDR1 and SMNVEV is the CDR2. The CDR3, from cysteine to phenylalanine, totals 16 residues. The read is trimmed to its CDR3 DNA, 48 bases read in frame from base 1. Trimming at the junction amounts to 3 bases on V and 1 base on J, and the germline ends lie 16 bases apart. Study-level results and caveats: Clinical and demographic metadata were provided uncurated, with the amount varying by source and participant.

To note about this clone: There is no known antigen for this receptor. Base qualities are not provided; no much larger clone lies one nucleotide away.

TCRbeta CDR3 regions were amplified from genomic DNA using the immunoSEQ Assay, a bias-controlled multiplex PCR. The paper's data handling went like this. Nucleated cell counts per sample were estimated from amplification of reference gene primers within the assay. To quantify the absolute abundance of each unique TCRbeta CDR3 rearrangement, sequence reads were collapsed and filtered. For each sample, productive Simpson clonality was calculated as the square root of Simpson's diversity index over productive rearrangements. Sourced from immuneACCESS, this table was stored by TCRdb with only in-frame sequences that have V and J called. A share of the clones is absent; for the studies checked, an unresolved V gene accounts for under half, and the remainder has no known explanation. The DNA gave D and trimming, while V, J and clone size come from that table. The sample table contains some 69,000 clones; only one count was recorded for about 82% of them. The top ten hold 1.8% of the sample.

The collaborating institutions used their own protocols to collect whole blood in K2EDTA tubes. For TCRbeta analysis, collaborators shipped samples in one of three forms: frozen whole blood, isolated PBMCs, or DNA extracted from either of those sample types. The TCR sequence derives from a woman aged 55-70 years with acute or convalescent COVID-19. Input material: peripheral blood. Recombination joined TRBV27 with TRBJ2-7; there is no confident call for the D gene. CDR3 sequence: CASSFRLAVSSYEQYF. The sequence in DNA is TGTGCCAGCAGTTTCAGGCTGGCCGTATCGTCCTACGAGCAGTACTTC.